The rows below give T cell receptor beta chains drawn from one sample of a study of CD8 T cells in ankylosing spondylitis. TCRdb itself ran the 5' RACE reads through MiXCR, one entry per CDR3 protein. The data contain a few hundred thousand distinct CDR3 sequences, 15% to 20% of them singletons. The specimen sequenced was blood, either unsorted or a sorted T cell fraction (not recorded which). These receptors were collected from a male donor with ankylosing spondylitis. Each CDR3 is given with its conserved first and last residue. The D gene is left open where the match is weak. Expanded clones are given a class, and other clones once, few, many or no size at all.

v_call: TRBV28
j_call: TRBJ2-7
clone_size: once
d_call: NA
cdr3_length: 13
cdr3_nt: TGTGCCAGCAACAACCTCCTATCCTACGAGCAGTACTTC
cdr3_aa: CASNNLLSYEQYF

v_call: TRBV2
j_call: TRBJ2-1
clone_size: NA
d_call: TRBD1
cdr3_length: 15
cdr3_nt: TGTGCCAGCAGCGCAGGGACAGGGGGATACAATGAGCAGTTCTTC
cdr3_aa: CASSAGTGGYNEQFF

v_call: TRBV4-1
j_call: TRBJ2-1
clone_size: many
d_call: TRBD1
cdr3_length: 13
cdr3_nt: TGTGCCAGCAGTCAGGGGGAATACAATGAGCAGTTCTTC
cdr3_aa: CASSQGEYNEQFF

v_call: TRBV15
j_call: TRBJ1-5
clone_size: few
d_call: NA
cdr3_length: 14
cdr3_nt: TGTGCCAGCCCGCGGGGGATTAGCAATCAGCCCCAGCATTTT
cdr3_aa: CASPRGISNQPQHF

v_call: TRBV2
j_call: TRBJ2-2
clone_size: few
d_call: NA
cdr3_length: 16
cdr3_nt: TGTGCCAGCACCCGGCCGGACGGGAGTAATACCGGGGAGCTGTTTTTT
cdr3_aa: CASTRPDGSNTGELFF

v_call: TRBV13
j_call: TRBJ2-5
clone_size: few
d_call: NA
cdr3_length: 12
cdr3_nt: TGTGCCAGCAGCTCAGAGGGGGAGACCCAGTACTTC
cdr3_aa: CASSSEGETQYF

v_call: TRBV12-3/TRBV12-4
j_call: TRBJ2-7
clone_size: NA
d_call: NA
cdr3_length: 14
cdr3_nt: TGTGCCAGCACCGACAGCTTGAACTCCTACGAGCAGTACTTC
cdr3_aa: CASTDSLNSYEQYF

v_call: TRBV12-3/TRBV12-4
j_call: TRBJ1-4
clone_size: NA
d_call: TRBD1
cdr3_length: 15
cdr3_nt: TGTGCCAGCAGTGCCAACAGGGGAAAGGGGGAAAAACTGTTTTTT
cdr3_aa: CASSANRGKGEKLFF

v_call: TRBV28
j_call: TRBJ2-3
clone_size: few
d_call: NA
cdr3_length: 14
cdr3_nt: TGTGCCAGCGGCCGGGAGAGGGAGACAGATACGCAGTATTTT
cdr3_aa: CASGRERETDTQYF

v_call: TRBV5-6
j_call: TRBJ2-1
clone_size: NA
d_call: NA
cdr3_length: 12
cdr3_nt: TGTGCCAGCACCTCCGGGGGAGGTGAGCAGTTCTTC
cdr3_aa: CASTSGGGEQFF

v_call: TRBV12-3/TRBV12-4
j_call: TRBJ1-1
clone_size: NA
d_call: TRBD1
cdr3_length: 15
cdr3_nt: TGTGCCAGCACCTGGACAGGGGGCGCAGGTACTGAAGCTTTCTTT
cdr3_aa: CASTWTGGAGTEAFF

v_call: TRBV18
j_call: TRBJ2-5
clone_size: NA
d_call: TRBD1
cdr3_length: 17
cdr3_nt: TGTGCCAGCTCACCACCAACCCCACAGGGGGCGCGGGAGACCCAGTACTTC
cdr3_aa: CASSPPTPQGARETQYF

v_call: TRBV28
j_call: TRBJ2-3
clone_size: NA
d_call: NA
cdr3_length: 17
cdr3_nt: TGTGCCAGCAGTTTCCTCAGCCTAGTAATCGGCACAGATACGCAGTATTTT
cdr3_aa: CASSFLSLVIGTDTQYF

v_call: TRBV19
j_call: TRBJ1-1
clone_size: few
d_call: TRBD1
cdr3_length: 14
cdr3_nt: TGTGCCAGTATATGGGACTCAGGGGGCACTGAAGCTTTCTTT
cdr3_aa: CASIWDSGGTEAFF

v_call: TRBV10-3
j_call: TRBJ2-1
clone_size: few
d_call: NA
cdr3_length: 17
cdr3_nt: TGTGCCATCAGTGATAAGACAGGAGACAGCTCCTACAATGAGCAGTTCTTC
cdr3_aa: CAISDKTGDSSYNEQFF

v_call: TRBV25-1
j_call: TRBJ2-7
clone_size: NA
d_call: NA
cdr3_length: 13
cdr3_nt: TGTGCAGTCTCCACAGGGTTGTCCTACGAGCAGTACTTC
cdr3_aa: CAVSTGLSYEQYF

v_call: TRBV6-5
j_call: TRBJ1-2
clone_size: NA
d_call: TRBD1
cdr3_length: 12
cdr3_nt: TGTGCCAGCAAAGGACAGGACTATGGCTACACCTTC
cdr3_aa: CASKGQDYGYTF

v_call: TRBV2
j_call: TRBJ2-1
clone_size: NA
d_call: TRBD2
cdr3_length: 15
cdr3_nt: TGTGCCAGCAGGGGGGTGGGAGGGCCGGACAATGAGCAGTTCTTC
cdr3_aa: CASRGVGGPDNEQFF